This TCR beta chain was sequenced in a study of cytomegalovirus exposure and HLA in healthy donors. Study conclusions and caveats: A few CMV-associated chains were confirmed in vitro to be specific for CMV antigens. Rarity marked most TCR sequences, yet some public TCRs occurred in many donors. First-cohort TCR clusters tended to co-occur in the 90 to 150 validation repertoires, a later analysis found.

Assay used: immunoSEQ multiplex PCR; TCRdb lists only in-frame clones, some missing. The sample lists more than 85,000 clones; over 85% were seen once. In the case of this clone: Its antigen is not identified.

From germline, CDR1 is MNHNY and CDR2 SVGAGI (reference sequence). The germline V and J ends were trimmed by 0 bases and 5 bases, with 7 bases remaining between them. There are 14 residues in the CDR3. This chain joins TRBV6-6 and TRBJ1-4; D not certain. Sequenced sample: PBMCs. The TCR sequence derives from a woman between 25 and 40 years old in good health and CMV-seropositive. Here the CDR3 reads CASSYSAANEKLFF. The CDR3, as DNA: TGTGCCAGCAGTTACTCGGCAGCGAATGAAAAACTGTTTTTT.